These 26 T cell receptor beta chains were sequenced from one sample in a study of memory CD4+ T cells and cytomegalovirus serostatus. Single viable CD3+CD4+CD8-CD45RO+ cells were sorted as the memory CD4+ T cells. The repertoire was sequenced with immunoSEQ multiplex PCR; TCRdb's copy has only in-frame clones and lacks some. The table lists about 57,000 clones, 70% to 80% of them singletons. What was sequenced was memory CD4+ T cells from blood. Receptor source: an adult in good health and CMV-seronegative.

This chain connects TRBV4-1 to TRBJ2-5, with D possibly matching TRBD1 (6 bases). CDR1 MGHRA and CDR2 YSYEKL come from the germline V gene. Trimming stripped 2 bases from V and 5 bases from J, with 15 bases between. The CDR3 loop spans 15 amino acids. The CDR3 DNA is TGCGCCAGCAGCCAACTCAGGGGCCTAGGGGAGACCCAGTACTTC. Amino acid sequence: CASSQLRGLGETQYF.

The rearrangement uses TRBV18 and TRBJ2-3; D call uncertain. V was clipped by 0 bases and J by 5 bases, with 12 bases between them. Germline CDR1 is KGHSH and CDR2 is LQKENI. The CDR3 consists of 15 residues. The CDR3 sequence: CASSPPLLVLDTQYF. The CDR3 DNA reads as TGTGCCAGCTCACCACCGTTGCTAGTCCTAGATACGCAGTATTTT.

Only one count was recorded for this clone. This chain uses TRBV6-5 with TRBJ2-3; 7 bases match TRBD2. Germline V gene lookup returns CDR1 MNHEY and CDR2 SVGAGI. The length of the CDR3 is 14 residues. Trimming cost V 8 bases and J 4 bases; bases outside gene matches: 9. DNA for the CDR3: TGTGCCAGCCGGTGGGACTACCGGGCAGATACGCAGTATTTT. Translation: CASRWDYRADTQYF.

The CDR3, as DNA: TGTGCCAGCAGTGAAGTTCTGGGCAGGCAGCCCCAGCATTTT. Protein sequence: CASSEVLGRQPQHF. V is TRBV6-1 and J is TRBJ1-5; D unclear. The germline V and J ends were trimmed by 1 base and 7 bases, with 11 bases remaining between them. This CDR3 is built from 14 residues. In germline, CDR1 is MNHNS, CDR2 SASEGT.

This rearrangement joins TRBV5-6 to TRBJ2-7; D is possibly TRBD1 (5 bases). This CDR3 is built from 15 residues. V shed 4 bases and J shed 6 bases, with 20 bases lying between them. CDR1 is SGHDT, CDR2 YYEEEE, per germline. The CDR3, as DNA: TGTGCCAGCAGCACGGGTCTGGGGCAGGTGCTCGAGCAGTACTTC. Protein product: CASSTGLGQVLEQYF.

CDR3 sequence reads: CAWKQGGDAGYTF. The CDR3 DNA follows: TGTGCCTGGAAACAGGGAGGGGATGCTGGCTACACCTTC. V gene TRBV30 combines with J gene TRBJ1-2; D may be TRBD1 (6 bases). Germline-derived CDR1 and CDR2 are GTSNPN and SVGIG (reference sequence). Trimming took off 4 bases at V and 7 bases at J, with 16 bases between the two ends. CDR3 length equals 13 residues.

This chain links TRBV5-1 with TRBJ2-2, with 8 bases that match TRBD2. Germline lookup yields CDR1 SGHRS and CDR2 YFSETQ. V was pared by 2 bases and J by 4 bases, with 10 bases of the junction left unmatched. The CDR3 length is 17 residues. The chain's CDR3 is CASSFNPSSGLTGELFF. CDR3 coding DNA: TGCGCCAGCAGCTTCAATCCATCTAGCGGGCTCACCGGGGAGCTGTTTTTT. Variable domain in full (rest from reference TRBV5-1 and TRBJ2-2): KAGVTQTPRYLIKTRGQQVTLSCSPISGHRSVSWYQQTPGQGLQFLFEYFSETQRNKGNFPGRFSGRQFSNSRSEMNVSTLELGDSALYLCASSFNPSSGLTGELFFGEGSRLTVL.

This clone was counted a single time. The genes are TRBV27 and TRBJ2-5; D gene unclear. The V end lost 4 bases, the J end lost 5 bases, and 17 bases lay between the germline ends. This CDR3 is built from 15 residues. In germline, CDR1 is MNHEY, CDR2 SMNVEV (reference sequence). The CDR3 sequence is CASSSQKGLRETQYF. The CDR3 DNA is TGTGCCAGCAGTTCCCAGAAGGGCTTGCGGGAGACCCAGTACTTC.

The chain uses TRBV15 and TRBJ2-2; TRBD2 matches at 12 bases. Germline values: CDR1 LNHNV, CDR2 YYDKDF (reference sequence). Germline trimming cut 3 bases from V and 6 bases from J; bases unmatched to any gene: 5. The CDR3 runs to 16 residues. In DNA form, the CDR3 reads TGTGCCACCAGCAGGAACCTAGCGGGGGGGTCCGGGGAGCTGTTTTTT. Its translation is CATSRNLAGGSGELFF.

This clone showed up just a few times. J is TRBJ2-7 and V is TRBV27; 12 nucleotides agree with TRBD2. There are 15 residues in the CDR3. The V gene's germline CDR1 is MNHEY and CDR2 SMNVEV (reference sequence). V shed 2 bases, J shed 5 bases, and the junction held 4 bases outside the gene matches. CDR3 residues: CASSLGLAGLNEQYF. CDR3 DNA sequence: TGTGCCAGCAGTTTAGGACTAGCGGGACTCAACGAGCAGTACTTC.

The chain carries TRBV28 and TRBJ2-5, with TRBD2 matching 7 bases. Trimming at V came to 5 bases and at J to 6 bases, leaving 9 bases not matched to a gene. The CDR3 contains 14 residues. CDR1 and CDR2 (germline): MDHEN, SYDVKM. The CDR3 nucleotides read TGTGCCAGCAGTCCTCGCGGGGGAGGAAAGACCCAGTACTTC. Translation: CASSPRGGGKTQYF.

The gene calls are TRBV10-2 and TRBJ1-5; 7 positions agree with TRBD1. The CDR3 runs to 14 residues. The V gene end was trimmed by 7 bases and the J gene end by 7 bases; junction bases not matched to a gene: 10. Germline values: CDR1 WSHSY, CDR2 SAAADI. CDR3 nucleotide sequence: TGCGCCAGCACCCCAGTGGGACAGTCGCAGCCCCAGCATTTT. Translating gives CASTPVGQSQPQHF.

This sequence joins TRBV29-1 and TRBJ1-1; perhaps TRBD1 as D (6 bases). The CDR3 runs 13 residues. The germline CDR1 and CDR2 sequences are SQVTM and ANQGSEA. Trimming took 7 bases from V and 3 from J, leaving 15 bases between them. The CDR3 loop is CSGQGLGDTEAFF. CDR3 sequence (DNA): TGCAGCGGGCAGGGGCTTGGGGACACTGAAGCTTTCTTT.

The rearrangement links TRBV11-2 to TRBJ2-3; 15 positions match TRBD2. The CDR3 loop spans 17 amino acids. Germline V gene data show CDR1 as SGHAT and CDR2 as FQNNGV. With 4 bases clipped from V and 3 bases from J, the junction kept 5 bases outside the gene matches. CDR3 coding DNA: TGTGCCAGCAGCTATACCGGGACTAGCGGGGGGACAGATACGCAGTATTTT. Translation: CASSYTGTSGGTDTQYF.

This CDR3 reads CASAPMNTEAFF. Here the CDR3 DNA reads TGTGCCAGCGCCCCGATGAACACTGAAGCTTTCTTT. The chain has TRBV19 and TRBJ1-1; D not resolved. V lost 9 bases to trimming and J lost 0 bases, with 8 bases between them. Germline CDR1 LNHDA, CDR2 SQIVND (reference sequence). CDR3 length: 12 amino acids. Full variable domain (missing parts from reference TRBV19 and TRBJ1-1): DGGITQSPKYLFRKEGQNVTLSCEQNLNHDAMYWYRQDPGQGLRLIYYSQIVNDFQKGDIAEGYSVSREKKESFPLTVTSAQKNPTAFYLCASAPMNTEAFFGQGTRLTVV.

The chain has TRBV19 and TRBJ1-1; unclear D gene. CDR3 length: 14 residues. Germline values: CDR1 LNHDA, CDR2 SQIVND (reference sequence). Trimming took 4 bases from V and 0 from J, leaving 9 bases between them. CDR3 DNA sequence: TGTGCCAGTAGTAGGGAGGGCCTGAACACTGAAGCTTTCTTT. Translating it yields CASSREGLNTEAFF.

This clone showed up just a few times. The CDR3 here is CASSPPGVLLAGGHEQFF. In DNA, the CDR3 is TGTGCCAGCTCACCACCGGGAGTATTACTAGCGGGGGGGCATGAGCAGTTCTTC. The V gene is TRBV18, the J gene TRBJ2-1, with TRBD2 matching over 13 bases. Germline values: CDR1 KGHSH, CDR2 LQKENI. This CDR3 is built from 18 residues. V trimming: 0 bases; J trimming: 8 bases; junction bases outside the gene matches: 10.

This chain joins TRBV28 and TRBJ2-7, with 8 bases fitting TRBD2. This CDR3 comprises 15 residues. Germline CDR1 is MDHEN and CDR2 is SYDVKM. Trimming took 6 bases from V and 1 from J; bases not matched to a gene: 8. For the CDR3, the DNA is TGTGCCAGCAGACCCGGGGCTAGCGGGTCCTACGAGCAGTACTTC. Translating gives CASRPGASGSYEQYF.

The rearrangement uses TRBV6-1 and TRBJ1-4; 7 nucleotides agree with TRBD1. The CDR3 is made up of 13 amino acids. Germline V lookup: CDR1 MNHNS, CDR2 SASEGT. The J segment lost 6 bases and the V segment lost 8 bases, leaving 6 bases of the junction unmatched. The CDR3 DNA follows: TGTGCCAGCCTCAGGGGGTGGGATGAAAAACTGTTTTTT. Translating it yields CASLRGWDEKLFF.

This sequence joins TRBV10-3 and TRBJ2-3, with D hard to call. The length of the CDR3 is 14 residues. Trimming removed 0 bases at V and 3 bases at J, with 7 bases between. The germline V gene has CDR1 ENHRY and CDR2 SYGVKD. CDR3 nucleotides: TGTGCCATCAGTGAGTCGTCCGGGACAGATACGCAGTATTTT. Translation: CAISESSGTDTQYF.

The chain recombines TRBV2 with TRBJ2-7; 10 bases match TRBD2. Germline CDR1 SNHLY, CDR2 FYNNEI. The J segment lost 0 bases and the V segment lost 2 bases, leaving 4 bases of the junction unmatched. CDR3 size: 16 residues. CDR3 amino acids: CASSEIAGGSSYEQYF. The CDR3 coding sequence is TGTGCCAGCAGTGAAATAGCGGGGGGCTCCTCCTACGAGCAGTACTTC. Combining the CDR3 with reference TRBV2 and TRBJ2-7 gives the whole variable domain EPEVTQTPSHQVTQMGQEVILRCVPISNHLYFYWYRQILGQKVEFLVSFYNNEISEKSEIFDDQFSVERPDGSNFTLKIRSTKLEDSAMYFCASSEIAGGSSYEQYFGPGTRLTVT.

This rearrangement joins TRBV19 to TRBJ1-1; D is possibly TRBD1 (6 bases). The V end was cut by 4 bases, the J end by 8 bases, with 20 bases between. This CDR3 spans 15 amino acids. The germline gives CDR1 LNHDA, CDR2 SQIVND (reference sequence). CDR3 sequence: CASSTPQGGGREAFF. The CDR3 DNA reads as TGTGCCAGTAGTACACCACAAGGGGGAGGCAGGGAAGCTTTCTTT.

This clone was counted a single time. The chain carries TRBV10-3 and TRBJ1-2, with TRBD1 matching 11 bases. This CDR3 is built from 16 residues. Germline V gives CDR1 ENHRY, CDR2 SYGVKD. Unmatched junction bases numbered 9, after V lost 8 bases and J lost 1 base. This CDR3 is CAIGTSDRGLNYGYTF. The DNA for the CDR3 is TGTGCCATCGGTACCTCGGACAGGGGGCTTAACTATGGCTACACCTTC.

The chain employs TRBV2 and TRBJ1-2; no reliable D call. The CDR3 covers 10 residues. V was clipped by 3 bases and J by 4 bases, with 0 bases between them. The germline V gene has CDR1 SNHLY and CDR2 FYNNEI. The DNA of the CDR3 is TGTGCCAGCAGTGACTATGGCTACACCTTC. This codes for CASSDYGYTF.

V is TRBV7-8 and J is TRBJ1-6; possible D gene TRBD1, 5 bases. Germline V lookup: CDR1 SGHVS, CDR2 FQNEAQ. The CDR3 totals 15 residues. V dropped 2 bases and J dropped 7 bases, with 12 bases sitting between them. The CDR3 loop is CASSLSQGGNSPLHF. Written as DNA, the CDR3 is TGTGCCAGCAGCTTAAGTCAGGGAGGAAATTCACCCCTCCACTTT.

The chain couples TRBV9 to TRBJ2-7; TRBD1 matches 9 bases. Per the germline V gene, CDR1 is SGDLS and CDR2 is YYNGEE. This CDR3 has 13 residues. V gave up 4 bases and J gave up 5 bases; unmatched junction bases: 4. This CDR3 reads CASSTGTGNEQYF. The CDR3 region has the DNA TGTGCCAGCAGCACCGGGACAGGGAACGAGCAGTACTTC.